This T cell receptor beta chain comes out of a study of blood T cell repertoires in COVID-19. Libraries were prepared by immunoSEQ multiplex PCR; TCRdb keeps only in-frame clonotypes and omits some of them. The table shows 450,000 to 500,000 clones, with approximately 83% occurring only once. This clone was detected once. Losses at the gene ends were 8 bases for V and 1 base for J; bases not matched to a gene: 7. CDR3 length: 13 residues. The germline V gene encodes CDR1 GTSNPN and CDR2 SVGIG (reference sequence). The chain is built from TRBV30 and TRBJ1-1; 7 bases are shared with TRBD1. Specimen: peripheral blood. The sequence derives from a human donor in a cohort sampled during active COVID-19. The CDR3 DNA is TGTGCCCGGTTGGAGGGGGCGAACACTGAAGCTTTCTTT. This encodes CARLEGANTEAFF.